This TCR beta chain was identified during a study of T cell responses to AZD1222 COVID-19 vaccine. Libraries were prepared by immunoSEQ multiplex PCR; TCRdb keeps only in-frame clonotypes and omits some of them. The table includes some 61,000 clones, less than 90% detected once. Notes on the study in general: Baseline seropositivity characterized only a handful of AZD1222 recipients.

This CDR3 is 13 amino acids long. V lost 4 bases to trimming and J lost 4 bases; unmatched junction nucleotides: 2. Germline CDR1 ENHRY, CDR2 SYGVKD. Notes on this clone: What it binds is unknown.

This TCR was sampled from an adult in good health. The chain has TRBV10-3 and TRBJ1-1; TRBD1 matches 8 bases. Source: peripheral blood, taken on day 0 of AZD1222 vaccination. As DNA, the CDR3 is TGTGCCATCAGTGGACAGGGGAGCACTGAAGCTTTCTTT. Encoded protein: CAISGQGSTEAFF.